This T cell receptor beta chain was retrieved from a study of neurological immune-mediated disorders. Whole-study results and caveats: Multiple sclerosis, the disease with the least TCR clonal expansion, fell below healthy controls, whereas HTLV-1-associated myelopathy showed the most. TCR-beta repertoires seemed private in all groups, with no expanded CDR3 amino acid sequences shared.

The cDNA came from 5'RACE with 10-nucleotide random UMIs. TCRdb reprocessed the 5' RACE reads via MiXCR and lists one record per CDR3 protein. This sample has 53,000 or so distinct CDR3 sequences, with approximately 9.2% found just once. Time point reported: longitudinal time-point 3. This clonotype was found many times. Its target is unknown. This CDR3 is built from 12 residues. The germline V and J ends were trimmed by 0 bases and 3 bases, with 2 bases remaining between them. Germline V gene data show CDR1 as MNHNY and CDR2 as SVGAGI (reference sequence). The sequencing input was PBMCs. The clonotype originates from a woman aged 40 to 50 in good health. The gene calls are TRBV6-6 and TRBJ1-1; D is unresolved. DNA of the CDR3: TGTGCCAGCAGTTACTCGGACACTGAAGCTTTCTTT. This translates into CASSYSDTEAFF.